This record concerns one T cell receptor (beta chain) sequence. The target antigen is unknown. This entry belongs to a study of shared clonotypes between healthy human individuals. This table comes from immunoSEQ multiplex PCR, and its TCRdb copy is limited to in-frame clones, with some not included. The sample shows a few million clones, roughly 93% of them seen only once. General study findings and limits: Memory subsets generally showed lower estimated richness than naive subsets.

Sequencing was done on a sample of naive CD4+ T cells from PBMCs. Subset in this sample: CD45RA+ positively selected. This clonotype was sampled from a man between 18 and 29 years old in good health. Some clones in this sample may be carry-over from other donors' samples.

The CDR3 nucleotides are TGTGCCAGCAGCGACCTAGCCGTCTACGAGCAGTACTTC. As protein: CASSDLAVYEQYF. The chain links TRBV27 to TRBJ2-7, with D maybe TRBD2 (5 bases). Trimming took off 6 bases at V and 3 bases at J, with 12 bases between the two ends. CDR3 length: 13 residues. Germline lookup yields CDR1 MNHEY and CDR2 SMNVEV (reference sequence).